Each of the 6 T cell receptor beta chains below was sequenced from the same sample in a study of blood T cells in healthy people across ages. The use of a sample-barcoded 5' primer and a J-beta primer mix characterized a second PCR of about 7 to 12 cycles. One entry per CDR3 protein, called by TCRdb with MiXCR from the 5' RACE reads. The sample carries fewer than 800,000 distinct CDR3 sequences, over 45% recorded once. Sample: blood. These TCRs come from a woman aged 55-75 years in good health.

The chain has TRBV7-2 and TRBJ2-7, with a tentative D call TRBD2 (6 bases). V was trimmed by 2 bases and J by 1 base, leaving 9 bases between them. The CDR3 length is 14 residues. In germline, CDR1 is SGHTA, CDR2 FQGNSA. The CDR3 DNA follows: TGTGCCAGCAGCTTACGGAGGGGATCCTACGAGCAGTACTTC. This gives the protein CASSLRRGSYEQYF.

This chain joins TRBV29-1 and TRBJ2-7; D is unclear. Per the germline V gene, CDR1 is SQVTM and CDR2 is ANQGSEA. The CDR3 is 15 amino acids. V dropped 3 bases and J dropped 0 bases, with 15 bases sitting between them. As DNA, the CDR3 is TGCAGCGTTGATTTTCGGACCGCCAACTCCTACGAGCAGTACTTC. It yields the protein CSVDFRTANSYEQYF.

The chain carries TRBV4-1 and TRBJ2-2, with D tentatively TRBD1 (6 bases). Germline CDR1 reads MGHRA; CDR2 reads YSYEKL. The CDR3 extends over 12 amino acids. The V end was cut by 4 bases, the J end by 8 bases, with 8 bases between. CDR3 sequence: CASSPRGGELFF. The CDR3 nucleotides read TGCGCCAGCAGCCCTAGGGGGGGGGAGCTGTTTTTT.

In the case of this clonotype: A read error may produce the germline difference seen at one junction end. This chain links TRBV10-3 with TRBJ2-5; a weak D match, TRBD2 (7 bases). Per the germline V gene, CDR1 is ENHRY and CDR2 is SYGVKD. The CDR3 loop spans 17 amino acids. DNA for the CDR3: TGTGCCGTCAGTGAGTCGACTCGGGGGGCCCAGAGTGCGACCCAGTACTTC. Protein product: CAVSESTRGAQSATQYF.

This clonotype has just a few counts. The chain couples TRBV20-1 to TRBJ2-1; D is uncertain. Germline V CDR1 and CDR2: DFQATT, SNEGSKA (reference sequence). V lost 2 bases, J lost 3 bases, and 8 bases lay in between. This CDR3 region has 13 residues. The CDR3 coding sequence is TGCAGTGCTAGATTTGCCATCTACAATGAGCAGTTCTTC. This gives the protein CSARFAIYNEQFF.

V gene TRBV29-1 combines with J gene TRBJ1-2, with a tentative D call TRBD1 (5 bases). V was trimmed by 6 bases and J by 0 bases, leaving 11 bases between them. The CDR3 sequence is 13 residues long. Germline values: CDR1 SQVTM, CDR2 ANQGSEA. CDR3 DNA: TGCAGCGTCGGTCAGGGTTCTAACTATGGCTACACCTTC. Encoded protein: CSVGQGSNYGYTF.